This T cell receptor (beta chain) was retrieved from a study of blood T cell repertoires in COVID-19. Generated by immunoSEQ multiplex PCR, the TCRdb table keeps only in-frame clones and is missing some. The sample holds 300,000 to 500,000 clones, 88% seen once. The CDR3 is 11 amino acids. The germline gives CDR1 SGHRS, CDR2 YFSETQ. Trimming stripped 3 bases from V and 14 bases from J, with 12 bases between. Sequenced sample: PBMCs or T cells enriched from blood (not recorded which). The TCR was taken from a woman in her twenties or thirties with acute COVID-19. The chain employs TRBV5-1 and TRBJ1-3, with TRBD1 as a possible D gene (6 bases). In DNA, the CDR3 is TGCGCCAGCAGCTCTTCCGACAGGTTATATTTT. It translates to CASSSSDRLYF.